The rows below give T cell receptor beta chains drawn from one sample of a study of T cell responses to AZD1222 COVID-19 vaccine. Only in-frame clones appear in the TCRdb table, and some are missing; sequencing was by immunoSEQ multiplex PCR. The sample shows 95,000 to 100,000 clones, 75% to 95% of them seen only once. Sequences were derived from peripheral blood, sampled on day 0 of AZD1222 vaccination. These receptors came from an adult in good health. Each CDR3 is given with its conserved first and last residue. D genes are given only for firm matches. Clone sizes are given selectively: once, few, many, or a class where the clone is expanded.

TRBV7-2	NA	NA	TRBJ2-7	TGTGCCAGCAGCTTTACAGGCTCCTACGAGCAGTACTTC	CASSFTGSYEQYF
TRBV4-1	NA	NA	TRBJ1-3	TGCGCCAGCAGCCTCGATTCAGGGGTTTACTCTGGAAACACCATATATTTT	CASSLDSGVYSGNTIYF
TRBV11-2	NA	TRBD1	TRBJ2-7	TGTGCCAGCAGCTTAGTTGGGACAGGATTCTACGAGCAGTACTTC	CASSLVGTGFYEQYF
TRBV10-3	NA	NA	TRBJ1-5	TGTGCCATCAGTGAGTCCTTACAGAACAATCAGCCCCAGCATTTT	CAISESLQNNQPQHF
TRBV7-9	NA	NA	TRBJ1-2	TGTGCCAGCAGCCTCCCGGGGCACTTCTATGGCTACACCTTC	CASSLPGHFYGYTF
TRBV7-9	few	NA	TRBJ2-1	TGTGCCAGCAGCTTAGTCCAGGAGGGAGAGCAGTTCTTC	CASSLVQEGEQFF
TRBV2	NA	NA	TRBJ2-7	TGTGCCAGCAGTCCGGCAGGAGGGTTGGGCGAGCAGTACTTC	CASSPAGGLGEQYF
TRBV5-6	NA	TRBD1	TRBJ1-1	TGTGCCAGCAGTCGAGACAGGGGAATCACTGAAGCTTTCTTT	CASSRDRGITEAFF
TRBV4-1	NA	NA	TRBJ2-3	TGCGCCAGCAGCCAAGATTGGGGGGCAGATACGCAGTATTTT	CASSQDWGADTQYF
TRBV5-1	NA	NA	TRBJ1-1	TGCGCCAGCAGCTTGATGGGGAACACTGAAGCTTTCTTT	CASSLMGNTEAFF
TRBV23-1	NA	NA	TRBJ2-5	TGCGCCGTCAACAACTGGGGAGAATCGTACCAAGAGACCCAGTACTTC	CAVNNWGESYQETQYF
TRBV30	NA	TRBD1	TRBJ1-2	TGTGCCTGGACCCCCGAGGGAGGGGGCGTGAGCTATGGCTACACCTTC	CAWTPEGGGVSYGYTF
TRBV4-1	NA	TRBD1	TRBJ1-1	TGCGCCAGCAGCCACACGGACAGGGTCACTGAAGCTTTCTTT	CASSHTDRVTEAFF
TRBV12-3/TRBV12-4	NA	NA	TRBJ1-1	TGTGCCAGCAGCCCCGACAGTTACACTGAAGCTTTCTTT	CASSPDSYTEAFF
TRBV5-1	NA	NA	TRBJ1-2	TGCGCCAGCAGCCCGGGGGACGGAGTGTACTATGGCTACACCTTC	CASSPGDGVYYGYTF
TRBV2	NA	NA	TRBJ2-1	TGTGCCAGCACCCAAGACTGGTCCAATGAGCAGTTCTTC	CASTQDWSNEQFF
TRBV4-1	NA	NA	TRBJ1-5	TGCGCCAGCAGCCAAGCGGTCAGGCAGCCCCAGCATTTT	CASSQAVRQPQHF
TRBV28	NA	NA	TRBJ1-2	TGTGCCAGCAGTGTCGGAGGTGGGGACCTCTCTCCTTATTATGGCTACACCTTC	CASSVGGGDLSPYYGYTF
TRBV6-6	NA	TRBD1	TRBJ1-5	TGTGCCAGCAGTTCCCCGGACAGGCCTCATCAGCCCCAGCATTTT	CASSSPDRPHQPQHF
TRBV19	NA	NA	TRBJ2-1	TGTGCCAGTAGTATGGCCCCCGGATCCTACAATGAGCAGTTCTTC	CASSMAPGSYNEQFF
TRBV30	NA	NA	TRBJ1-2	TGTGCCTGGAGTGCGTACAGGGAGGATGGCTACACCTTC	CAWSAYREDGYTF
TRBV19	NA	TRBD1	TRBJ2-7	TGTGCCAGTAGTCTCGACAGGGGGCAGGTCGAGCAGTACTTC	CASSLDRGQVEQYF
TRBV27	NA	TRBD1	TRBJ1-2	TGTGCCAGCAGCACTTTCACGGAGGGGGCGTTCGGAGGCTACACCTTC	CASSTFTEGAFGGYTF
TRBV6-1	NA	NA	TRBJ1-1	TGTGCCAGCAGTGAAGCCCCCGGGGGAACTGAAGCTTTCTTT	CASSEAPGGTEAFF
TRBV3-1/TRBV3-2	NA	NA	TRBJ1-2	TGTGCCAGCAGCCGGAGGTCGGGGGGCTACACCTTC	CASSRRSGGYTF
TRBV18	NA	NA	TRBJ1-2	TGTGCCAGCTCACCTAGGGGCATCACCTATGGCTACACCTTC	CASSPRGITYGYTF
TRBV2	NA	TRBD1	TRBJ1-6	TGTGCCAGCAGACCCGACAGGGCAAGCCTCCACTTT	CASRPDRASLHF
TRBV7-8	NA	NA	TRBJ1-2	TGTGCCAGCAGCTTACATAATTCGCAAGGGGTGTACTATGGCTACACCTTC	CASSLHNSQGVYYGYTF
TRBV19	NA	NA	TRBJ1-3	TGTGCCAGTAGTACCGATATGGCTCGCTCTGGAAACACCATATATTTT	CASSTDMARSGNTIYF
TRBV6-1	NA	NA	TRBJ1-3	TGTGCCAGCAGTGAATGGACAGCTCAGTCTGGAAACACCATATATTTT	CASSEWTAQSGNTIYF
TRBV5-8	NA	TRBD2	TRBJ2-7	TGTGCCAGCAGCTTAAGCGGGGGGCCTAGTTCCAAGTACTTC	CASSLSGGPSSKYF
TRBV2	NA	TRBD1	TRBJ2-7	TGTGCCAGCCACGACAGGGGCCTATTTTCCTACGAGCAGTACTTC	CASHDRGLFSYEQYF
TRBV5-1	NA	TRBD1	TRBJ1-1	TGCGCCAGCAGCTATGGACAGGGGGCGGGCCGAGCTTTCTTT	CASSYGQGAGRAFF
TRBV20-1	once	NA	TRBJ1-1	TGCAGGGTAAAAGTAGGCCTTGAAGCTTTCTTT	CRVKVGLEAFF
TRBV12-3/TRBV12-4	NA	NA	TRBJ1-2	TGTGCCAGCAGTCAAGGCCGTAGCTATGGCTACACCTTC	CASSQGRSYGYTF
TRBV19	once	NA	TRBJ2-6	TGTGCCAGTAGTATGGGCAGGGGATCAGTTGGGGCCAACGTCCTGACTTTC	CASSMGRGSVGANVLTF
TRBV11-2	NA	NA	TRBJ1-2	TGTGCCAGCAGCTTCGGTCCCCAAGACTATGGCTACACCTTC	CASSFGPQDYGYTF
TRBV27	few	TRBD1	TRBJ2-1	TGTGCCAGCAGAACACAGGGGGACTGGCGCTATGGGCTCAATGAGCAGTTCTTC	CASRTQGDWRYGLNEQFF
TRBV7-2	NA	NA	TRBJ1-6	TGTGCCAGCAGCTTAATGAGCGACCCGACCTTGGGGTCCCTCCACTTT	CASSLMSDPTLGSLHF
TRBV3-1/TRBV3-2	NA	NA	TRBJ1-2	TGTGCCAGCCGGGATAATGGCGGCTATGGCTACACCTTC	CASRDNGGYGYTF
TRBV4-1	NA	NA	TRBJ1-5	TGCGCCAGCAGCCAAGATGGTGTGGCTGTGGGCAATCAGCCCCAGCATTTT	CASSQDGVAVGNQPQHF
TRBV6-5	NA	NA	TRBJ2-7	TGTGCCAGCAGCCTAGGACGGCTTAACTTGCAGTACTTC	CASSLGRLNLQYF
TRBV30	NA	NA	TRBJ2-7	TGTGCCGGCAAGGTAGGGATTTCCTACGAGCAGTACTTC	CAGKVGISYEQYF